This entry concerns a single T cell receptor beta chain. Other DNA sequences within the sample encode an identical CDR3. Template for every sorted-subset replicate PCR totaled around 210 ng DNA, around 32,000 T cell genomes. Profiled with immunoSEQ multiplex PCR; TCRdb holds only in-frame clones, not every one. The sample contains some 1,100,000 clones, 78% of which appear only once. This record belongs to a study of shared clonotypes between healthy human individuals. This CDR3 is built from 15 residues. Germline V lookup: CDR1 SGHRS, CDR2 YFSETQ. The ends lost 4 bases at V and 7 bases at J; junction bases unmatched: 4. Donors were healthy HIV-negative adults without recently reported acute infections or vaccinations.

This clonotype originated in a man between 18 and 35 years old in good health. Some clones in this sample may be carry-over from other donors' samples. The chain joins TRBV5-1 to TRBJ2-1; 14 bases fit TRBD2. The specimen sequenced was memory CD4+ T cells from PBMCs. Subset meaning: CD45RA-negative fraction. The CDR3 coding sequence is TGCGCCAGCAGCCTGGGACTAGCGGGAGTTAATGAGCAGTTCTTC. This translates into CASSLGLAGVNEQFF.